This is a list of T cell receptor beta chains from one sample in a study of blood T cell repertoires in COVID-19. TCRdb's table, derived via immunoSEQ multiplex PCR, lists solely in-frame clones and lacks some. The sample lists approximately 65,000 clones, 90% occurring once. The sequenced sample was peripheral blood. The receptor source for this set is a woman between 18 and 29 years old with acute or convalescent COVID-19. CDR3s include the opening cysteine and the closing phenylalanine or tryptophan. The D gene is left open where the match is weak. A clone size is listed for some rows: how often the clone was seen (once, few, many), or a class if it is expanded.

NA	TRBV11-2	TRBJ1-4	NA	CASTRVGGEKLFF	TGTGCCAGCACCCGGGTGGGGGGAGAAAAACTGTTTTTT
NA	TRBV18	TRBJ2-5	TRBD1	CASSRQGSQETQYF	TGTGCCAGCTCACGACAGGGTAGCCAAGAGACCCAGTACTTC
NA	TRBV5-1	TRBJ2-5	TRBD2	CASTGGASGGIETQYF	TGCGCCAGCACCGGAGGGGCTAGCGGGGGGATAGAGACCCAGTACTTC
NA	TRBV11-3	TRBJ1-1	TRBD1	CASSSSGGTEAFF	TGTGCCAGCAGCTCGTCAGGGGGAACTGAAGCTTTCTTT
NA	TRBV5-1	TRBJ2-3	TRBD1	CASSLGQDTDTQYF	TGCGCCAGCAGCCTTGGACAGGACACAGATACGCAGTATTTT
NA	TRBV6-6	TRBJ2-1	TRBD2	CASEGGRSDEQFF	TGTGCCAGCGAGGGCGGGAGGTCCGATGAGCAGTTCTTC
few	TRBV18	TRBJ2-2	TRBD1	CASSRDSNTGELFF	TGTGCCAGCTCACGGGACAGCAACACCGGGGAGCTGTTTTTT
NA	TRBV29-1	TRBJ2-7	NA	CSVEDLDEQYF	TGCAGCGTTGAAGATCTTGACGAGCAGTACTTC
NA	TRBV3-1/TRBV3-2	TRBJ1-4	TRBD1	CASSQDFATGVEFEKLFF	TGTGCCAGCAGCCAAGACTTCGCGACAGGGGTTGAATTTGAAAAACTGTTTTTT
NA	TRBV7-8	TRBJ1-2	TRBD1	CASSKSRDRSSGYTF	TGTGCCAGCAGCAAGAGTCGGGACAGGAGCTCTGGCTACACCTTC
NA	TRBV5-1	TRBJ1-1	NA	CASSLDGRRATEAFF	TGCGCCAGCAGCTTGGATGGACGGAGGGCCACTGAAGCTTTCTTT